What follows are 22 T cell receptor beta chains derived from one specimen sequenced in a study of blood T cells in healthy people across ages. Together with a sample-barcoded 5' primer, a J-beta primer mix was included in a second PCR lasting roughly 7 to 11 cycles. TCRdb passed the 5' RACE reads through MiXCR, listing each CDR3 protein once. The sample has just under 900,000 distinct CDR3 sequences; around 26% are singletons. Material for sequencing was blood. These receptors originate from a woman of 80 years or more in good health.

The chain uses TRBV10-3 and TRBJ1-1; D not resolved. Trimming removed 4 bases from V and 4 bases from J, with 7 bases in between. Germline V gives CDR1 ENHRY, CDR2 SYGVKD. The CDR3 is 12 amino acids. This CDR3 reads CAISAGSTEAFF. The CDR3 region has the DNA TGTGCCATCAGTGCCGGGAGCACTGAAGCTTTCTTT.

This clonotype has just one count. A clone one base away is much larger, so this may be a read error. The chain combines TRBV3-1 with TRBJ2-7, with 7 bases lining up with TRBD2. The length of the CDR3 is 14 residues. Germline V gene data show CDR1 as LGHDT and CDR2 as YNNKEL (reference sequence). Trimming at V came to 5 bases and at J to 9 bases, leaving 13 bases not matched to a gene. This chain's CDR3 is CASSVNRVPGGQYF. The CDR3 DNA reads TGTGCCAGCAGCGTCAACCGGGTCCCGGGGGGGCAGTACTTC.

The CDR3 bases are TGTGCCAGCAGCGCAGACTATAGGGATTTAGGGACCCAGTACTTC. Amino acids: CASSADYRDLGTQYF. V usage is TRBV7-8 and J usage is TRBJ2-5, with D perhaps matching TRBD2 (5 bases). The ends were cut back, 5 bases at V and 7 bases at J, with 20 bases in the middle. The CDR3 extends over 15 amino acids. Germline V lookup: CDR1 SGHVS, CDR2 FQNEAQ.

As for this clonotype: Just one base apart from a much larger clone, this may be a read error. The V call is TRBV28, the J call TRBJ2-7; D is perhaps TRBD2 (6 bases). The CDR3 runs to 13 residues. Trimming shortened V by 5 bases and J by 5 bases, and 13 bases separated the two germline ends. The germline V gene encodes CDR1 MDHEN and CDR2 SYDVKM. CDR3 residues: CASSRGGNNEQYF. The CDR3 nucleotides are TGTGCCAGCAGTCGTGGCGGGAACAACGAGCAGTACTTC.

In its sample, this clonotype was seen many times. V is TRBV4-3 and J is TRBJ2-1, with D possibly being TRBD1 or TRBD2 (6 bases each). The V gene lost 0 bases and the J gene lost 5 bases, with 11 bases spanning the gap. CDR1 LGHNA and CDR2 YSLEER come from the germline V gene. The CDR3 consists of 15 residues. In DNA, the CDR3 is TGCGCCAGCAGCCAAGAGAGGGGGGTGAACAATGAGCAGTTCTTC. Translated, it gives CASSQERGVNNEQFF.

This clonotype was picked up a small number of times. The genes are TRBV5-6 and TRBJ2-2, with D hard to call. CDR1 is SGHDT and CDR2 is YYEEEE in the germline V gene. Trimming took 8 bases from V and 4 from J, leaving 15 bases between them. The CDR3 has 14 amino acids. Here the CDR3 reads CASTRALGTGELFF. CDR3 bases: TGTGCCAGTACCCGGGCCTTGGGCACCGGGGAGCTGTTTTTT.

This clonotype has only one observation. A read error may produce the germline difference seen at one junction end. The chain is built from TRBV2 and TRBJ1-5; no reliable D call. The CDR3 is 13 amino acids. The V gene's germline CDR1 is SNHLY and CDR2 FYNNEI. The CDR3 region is CAGSEAQRQPQHF. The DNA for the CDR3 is TGTGCCGGCAGTGAAGCACAGCGTCAGCCCCAGCATTTT.

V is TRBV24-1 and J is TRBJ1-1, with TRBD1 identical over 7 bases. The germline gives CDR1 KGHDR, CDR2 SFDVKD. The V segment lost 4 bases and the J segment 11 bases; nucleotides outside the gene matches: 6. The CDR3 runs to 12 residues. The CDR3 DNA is TGTGCCACCAGTGACTACAGGGGAGACGCTTTCTTT. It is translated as CATSDYRGDAFF.

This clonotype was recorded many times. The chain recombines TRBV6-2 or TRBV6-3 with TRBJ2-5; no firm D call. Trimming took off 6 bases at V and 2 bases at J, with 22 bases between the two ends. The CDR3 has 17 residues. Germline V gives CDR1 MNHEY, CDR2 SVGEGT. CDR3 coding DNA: TGTGCCAGCAGCCTTGGCGCATCATCCGGAAGGCAAGAGACCCAGTACTTC. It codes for CASSLGASSGRQETQYF.

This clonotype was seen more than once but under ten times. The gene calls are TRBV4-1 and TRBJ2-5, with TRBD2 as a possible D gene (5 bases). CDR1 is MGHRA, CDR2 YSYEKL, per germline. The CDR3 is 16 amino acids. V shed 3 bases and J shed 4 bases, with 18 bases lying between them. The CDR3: CASSHVGKEGRETQYF. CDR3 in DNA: TGCGCCAGCAGCCATGTAGGGAAGGAAGGGAGAGAGACCCAGTACTTC.

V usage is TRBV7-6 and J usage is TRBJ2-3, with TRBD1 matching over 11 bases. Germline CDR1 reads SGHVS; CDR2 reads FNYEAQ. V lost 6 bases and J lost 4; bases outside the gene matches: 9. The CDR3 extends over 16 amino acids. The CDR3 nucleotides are TGTGCCAGCAGTTACCGGACAGGGGGCGCCTCAGATACGCAGTATTTT. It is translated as CASSYRTGGASDTQYF.

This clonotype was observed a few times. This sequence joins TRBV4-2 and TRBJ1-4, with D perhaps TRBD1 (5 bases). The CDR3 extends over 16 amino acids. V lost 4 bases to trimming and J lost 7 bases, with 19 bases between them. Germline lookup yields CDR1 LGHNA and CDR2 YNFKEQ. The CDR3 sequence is CASSPPRTQGIEKLFF. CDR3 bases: TGTGCCAGCAGCCCACCGCGGACTCAGGGCATTGAAAAACTGTTTTTT.

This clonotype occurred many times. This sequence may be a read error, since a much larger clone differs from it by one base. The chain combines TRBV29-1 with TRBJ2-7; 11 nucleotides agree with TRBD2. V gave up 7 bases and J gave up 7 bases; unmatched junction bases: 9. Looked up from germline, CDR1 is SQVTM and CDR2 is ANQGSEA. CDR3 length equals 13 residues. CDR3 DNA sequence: TGCAGCGGGGATAGCGGGGGGGCGAATGAGCAGTACTTC. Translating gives CSGDSGGANEQYF.

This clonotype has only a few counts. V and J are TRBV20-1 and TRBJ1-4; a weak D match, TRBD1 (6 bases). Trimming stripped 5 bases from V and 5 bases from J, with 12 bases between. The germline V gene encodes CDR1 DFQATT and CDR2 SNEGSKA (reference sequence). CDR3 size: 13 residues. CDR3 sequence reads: CSARGALNEKLFF. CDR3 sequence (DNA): TGCAGTGCTCGGGGGGCCTTGAATGAAAAACTGTTTTTT.

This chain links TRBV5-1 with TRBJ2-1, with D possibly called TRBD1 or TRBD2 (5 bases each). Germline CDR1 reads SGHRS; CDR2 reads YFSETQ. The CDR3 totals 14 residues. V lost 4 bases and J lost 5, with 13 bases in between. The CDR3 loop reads CASSPGGRDNEQFF. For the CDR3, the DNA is TGCGCCAGCAGCCCCGGAGGCAGGGACAATGAGCAGTTCTTC.

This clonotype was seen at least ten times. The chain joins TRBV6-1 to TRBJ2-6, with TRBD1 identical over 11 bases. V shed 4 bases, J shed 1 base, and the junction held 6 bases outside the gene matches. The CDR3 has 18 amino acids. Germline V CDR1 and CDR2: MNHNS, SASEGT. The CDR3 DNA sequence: TGTGCCAGCAGTGTCCGGGACAGGGGGTCGTCTGGGGCCAACGTCCTGACTTTC. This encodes CASSVRDRGSSGANVLTF.

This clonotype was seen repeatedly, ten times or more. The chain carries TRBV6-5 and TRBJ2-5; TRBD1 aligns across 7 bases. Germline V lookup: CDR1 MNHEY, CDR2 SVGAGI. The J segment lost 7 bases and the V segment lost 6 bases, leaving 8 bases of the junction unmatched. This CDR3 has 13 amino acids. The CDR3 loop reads CASSPTGQRTQYF. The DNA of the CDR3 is TGTGCCAGCAGCCCGACAGGGCAAAGGACCCAGTACTTC.

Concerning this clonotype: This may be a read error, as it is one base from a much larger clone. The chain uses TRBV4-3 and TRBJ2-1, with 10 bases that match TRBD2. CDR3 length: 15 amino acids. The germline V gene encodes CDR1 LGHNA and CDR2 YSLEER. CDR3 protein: CAGSQSGLAFNEQFF. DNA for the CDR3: TGCGCCGGCAGCCAATCGGGACTAGCGTTCAATGAGCAGTTCTTC.

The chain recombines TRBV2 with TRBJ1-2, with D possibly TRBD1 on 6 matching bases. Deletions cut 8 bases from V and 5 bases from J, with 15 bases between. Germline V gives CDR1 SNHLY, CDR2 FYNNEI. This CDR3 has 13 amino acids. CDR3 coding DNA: TGTGCCAGCGGGGTGGACAGCGTATATGGCTACACCTTC. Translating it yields CASGVDSVYGYTF.

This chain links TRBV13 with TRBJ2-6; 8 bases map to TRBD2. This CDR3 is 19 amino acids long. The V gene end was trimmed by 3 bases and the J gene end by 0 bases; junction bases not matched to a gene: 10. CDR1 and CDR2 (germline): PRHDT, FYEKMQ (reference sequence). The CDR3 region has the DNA TGTGCCAGCAGCTTTAACATGGCGGGGGGACCCTCTGGGGCCAACGTCCTGACTTTC. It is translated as CASSFNMAGGPSGANVLTF.

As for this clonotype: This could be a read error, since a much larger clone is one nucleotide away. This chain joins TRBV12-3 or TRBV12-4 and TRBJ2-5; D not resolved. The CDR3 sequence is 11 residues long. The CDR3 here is CAGSLGVAQYF. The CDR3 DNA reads TGTGCCGGCAGTCTAGGAGTGGCCCAGTACTTC.

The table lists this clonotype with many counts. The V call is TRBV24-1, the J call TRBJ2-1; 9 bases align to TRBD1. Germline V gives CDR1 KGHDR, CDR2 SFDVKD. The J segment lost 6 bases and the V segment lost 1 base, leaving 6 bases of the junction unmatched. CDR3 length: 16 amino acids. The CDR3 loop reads CATSDFKTGGSNEQFF. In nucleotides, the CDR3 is TGTGCCACCAGTGATTTTAAGACAGGGGGGTCCAATGAGCAGTTCTTC.